The sequence of this T cell receptor (beta chain) was determined in a study of T cell responses to AZD1222 COVID-19 vaccine. Libraries were prepared by immunoSEQ multiplex PCR; TCRdb keeps only in-frame clonotypes and omits some of them. The data show approximately 100,000 clones, approximately 89% seen once. To note about this clone: Antigen specificity is unknown.

General study results and limits: Among spike-specific TCRs, nearly half reportedly target unmutated variant regions. Donor demographics were predominantly white British with a female majority; clonal diversity may be underestimated.

The input for sequencing was peripheral blood, taken on day 0 of AZD1222 vaccination. The TCR comes from an adult in good health.

The DNA for the CDR3 is TGCGCCAGCAGCCAACTAGCGGGGGGGCCGGGGGAGACCCAGTACTTC. Protein sequence: CASSQLAGGPGETQYF. The genes are TRBV4-1 and TRBJ2-5, with 12 bases that match TRBD2. Trimming removed 2 bases from V and 5 bases from J; junction bases left unmatched: 6. The CDR3 covers 16 residues. Germline assignment: CDR1 MGHRA and CDR2 YSYEKL.